Each of the 27 T cell receptor beta chains below was sequenced from the same sample in a study of T cells after yellow fever vaccination (dated by TCRdb to between 2017 and 2020). The library came from 5' RACE. Sequencing instrument: Illumina HiSeq 2500. TCRdb's own reprocessing of the public reads used fastp at Q25 and MiXCR and kept productive beta chains. Each entry is one CDR3 protein sequence, shown with its most common DNA and genes. The sample table shows approximately 160,000 distinct CDR3 sequences, and 6.2% are seen once. The top ten constitute roughly 3% of the sample. The treatment or condition tag for this specimen amounts to: live attenuated yellow fever vaccine strain. The sequencing here drew on CD4+ T cells sorted from PBMCs, taken on the day of the first yellow fever vaccination. The receptors were gathered from a man aged 18 to 35 who received the YFV17D yellow fever vaccine.

V is TRBV14 and J is TRBJ2-5; no clear D. In germline, CDR1 is SGHDN, CDR2 FVKESK. This CDR3 has 12 residues. Trimming shortened V by 3 bases and J by 4 bases, and 6 bases separated the two germline ends. CDR3 amino acids: CASSHSVETQYF. For the CDR3, the DNA is TGTGCCAGCAGCCATTCCGTAGAGACCCAGTACTTC.

This clonotype has just a few counts. The chain carries TRBV7-9 and TRBJ2-3; D remains unclear. The V gene lost 5 bases and the J gene lost 2 bases, with 11 bases spanning the gap. This CDR3 is 14 amino acids long. Germline V CDR1 and CDR2: SEHNR, FQNEAQ (reference sequence). The CDR3 spells CASSPRALTDTQYF. The CDR3 DNA follows: TGTGCCAGCAGCCCCCGGGCCCTCACAGATACGCAGTATTTT.

This clonotype has just a few counts. J is TRBJ1-1 and V is TRBV19, with a tentative D call TRBD1 (6 bases). The V gene's germline CDR1 is LNHDA and CDR2 SQIVND (reference sequence). This CDR3 has 15 residues. V was shortened by 5 bases and J by 3 bases, with 16 bases between the two germline ends. The CDR3 protein is CASSSLTGSHTEAFF. The CDR3 DNA follows: TGTGCCAGTAGTTCCCTAACAGGGTCTCACACTGAAGCTTTCTTT.

This clonotype has just a few counts. The chain carries TRBV18 and TRBJ1-1, with D uncertain. V lost 2 bases and J lost 1, with 5 bases in between. Germline loops: CDR1 KGHSH, CDR2 LQKENI. This CDR3 region has 13 residues. This chain's CDR3 is CASSPGWNTEAFF. The DNA for the CDR3 is TGTGCCAGCTCACCAGGGTGGAACACTGAAGCTTTCTTT.

V and J are TRBV4-3 and TRBJ2-7; 8 bases fit TRBD1. V was clipped by 0 bases and J by 4 bases; unmatched bases: 11. The germline V gene has CDR1 LGHNA and CDR2 YSLEER. The length of the CDR3 is 17 residues. CDR3 sequence: CASSQDSLGTGPYEQYF. The CDR3 DNA sequence: TGCGCCAGCAGCCAAGATTCCCTCGGGACAGGTCCTTACGAGCAGTACTTC.

This clonotype was seen only once. This rearrangement joins TRBV4-2 to TRBJ1-6; 10 bases agree with TRBD1. The CDR3 consists of 14 residues. The germline gives CDR1 LGHNA, CDR2 YNFKEQ. With 5 bases clipped from V and 9 bases from J, the junction kept 4 bases outside the gene matches. The CDR3, as DNA: TGTGCCAGCAGCGGGGGACAGGGGCTTTCACCCCTCCACTTT. Its protein product is CASSGGQGLSPLHF.

The chain joins TRBV18 to TRBJ2-1, with 8 bases fitting TRBD1. The germline CDR1 and CDR2 sequences are KGHSH and LQKENI. The V gene end was trimmed by 6 bases and the J gene end by 5 bases; junction bases not matched to a gene: 3. CDR3 length: 13 amino acids. Written as DNA, the CDR3 is TGTGCCAGCTCGACAGGGGCCCACAATGAGCAGTTCTTC. It encodes CASSTGAHNEQFF.

J is TRBJ2-1 and V is TRBV6-5, with D unclear. This CDR3 spans 12 amino acids. Deletions cut 4 bases from V and 9 bases from J, with 10 bases between. Per germline, CDR1 MNHEY and CDR2 SVGAGI. CDR3 amino acids: CASSSNVLEQFF. The CDR3 nucleotides read TGTGCCAGCAGTTCCAATGTGCTTGAGCAGTTCTTC.

This clonotype was observed a few times. Here the CDR3 reads CASSQSRVRKGDTQYF. The CDR3 DNA reads as TGTGCCAGCAGCCAATCTCGGGTGAGAAAGGGAGATACGCAGTATTTT. V and J are TRBV3-1 and TRBJ2-3; D remains ambiguous. Trimming removed 2 bases at V and 5 bases at J, with 17 bases between. CDR3 length: 16 amino acids. Germline-derived CDR1 and CDR2 are LGHDT and YNNKEL (reference sequence).

A few counts support this clonotype. The rearrangement links TRBV5-1 to TRBJ1-4; D gene ambiguous. The CDR3 sequence is 16 residues long. Trimming took off 1 base at V and 8 bases at J, with 18 bases between the two ends. Per germline, CDR1 SGHRS and CDR2 YFSETQ. CDR3 sequence (DNA): TGCGCCAGCAGCTTGTTAGGCGACAATTGGTACGAAAAACTGTTTTTT. Amino acid sequence: CASSLLGDNWYEKLFF. The variable domain in full, with the rest retrieved from reference TRBV5-1 and TRBJ1-4, is KAGVTQTPRYLIKTRGQQVTLSCSPISGHRSVSWYQQTPGQGLQFLFEYFSETQRNKGNFPGRFSGRQFSNSRSEMNVSTLELGDSALYLCASSLLGDNWYEKLFFGSGTQLSVL.

This clonotype was recorded a few times. The gene calls are TRBV20-1 and TRBJ2-7; 10 bases map to TRBD1. The CDR3 has 14 amino acids. Looked up from germline, CDR1 is DFQATT and CDR2 is SNEGSKA (reference sequence). V shed 5 bases, J shed 7 bases, and the junction held 11 bases outside the gene matches. CDR3 bases: TGCAGTGCTCTACGGACAGGGGGGTGGGGGGAGCAGTACTTC. This encodes CSALRTGGWGEQYF.

This clonotype has ten or more counts. This chain uses TRBV7-2 with TRBJ2-2, with 9 bases that match TRBD2. The V segment lost 1 base and the J segment 3 bases; nucleotides outside the gene matches: 12. This CDR3 has 19 residues. CDR1 and CDR2 (germline): SGHTA, FQGNSA. The DNA of the CDR3 is TGTGCCAGCAGCTTAGGGCTGCGGGGGGGCGGCCCCCACACCGGGGAGCTGTTTTTT. Its protein is CASSLGLRGGGPHTGELFF. The whole variable domain, remainder taken from reference TRBV7-2 and TRBJ2-2, is GAGVSQSPSNKVTEKGKDVELRCDPISGHTALYWYRQSLGQGLEFLIYFQGNSAPDKSGLPSDRFSAERTGGSVSTLTIQRTQQEDSAVYLCASSLGLRGGGPHTGELFFGEGSRLTVL.

This clonotype was picked up many times. The chain couples TRBV5-1 to TRBJ2-5, with TRBD1 matching over 8 bases. CDR3 size: 14 residues. The germline V gene encodes CDR1 SGHRS and CDR2 YFSETQ. Trimming took 3 bases from V and 3 from J; bases not matched to a gene: 4. DNA of the CDR3: TGCGCCAGCAGCTCAAGGACAGGGAAAGAGACCCAGTACTTC. Amino acid sequence: CASSSRTGKETQYF.

Details on this clonotype: It may be a read error: a sequence one base away is much more abundant. This chain joins TRBV3-1 and TRBJ2-7; TRBD2 matches at 7 bases. V lost 4 bases and J lost 3; bases outside the gene matches: 6. The germline gives CDR1 LGHDT, CDR2 YNNKEL (reference sequence). This CDR3 is built from 14 residues. This CDR3 is CASSLSGVYYEQYF. CDR3 nucleotides: TGTGCCAGCAGCCTGAGCGGGGTCTACTACGAGCAGTACTTC.

This clonotype was picked up a small number of times. The chain links TRBV28 to TRBJ2-4; D may be TRBD1 (6 bases). CDR3 size: 14 residues. Looked up from germline, CDR1 is MDHEN and CDR2 is SYDVKM. The ends were cut back, 2 bases at V and 9 bases at J, with 14 bases in the middle. The CDR3 sequence is CASSLEAVRGIQYF. As DNA, the CDR3 is TGTGCCAGCAGTTTAGAAGCAGTCAGGGGCATTCAGTACTTC.

This clonotype was counted ten times or more. The CDR3 DNA sequence: TGTGCCAGCTCAGAGTCCATGGAATTGACCATTCAGTACTTC. It specifies CASSESMELTIQYF. The chain combines TRBV18 with TRBJ2-4, with D uncertain. Germline V lookup: CDR1 KGHSH, CDR2 LQKENI. This CDR3 is 14 amino acids long. Trimming took off 5 bases at V and 9 bases at J, with 17 bases between the two ends.

The chain combines TRBV12-3 or TRBV12-4 with TRBJ1-2; D is unresolved. This CDR3 contains 14 residues. V lost 3 bases and J 4 bases, leaving 12 bases between the germline ends. CDR3 protein: CASSLGRAGYGYTF. The CDR3 nucleotides are TGTGCCAGCAGTTTGGGGAGGGCGGGCTATGGCTACACCTTC.

CDR3 nucleotide sequence: TGCGCCAGCAGCCACCTAGGGGGCCCCAAGAACACTGAAGCTTTCTTT. Translating gives CASSHLGGPKNTEAFF. V is TRBV4-1 and J is TRBJ1-1; TRBD1 matches 7 bases. Germline CDR1 is MGHRA and CDR2 is YSYEKL. The length of the CDR3 is 16 residues. V dropped 3 bases and J dropped 1; count of bases not matched to a gene: 8.

V and J are TRBV30 and TRBJ2-3; D might be TRBD2 (5 bases). Germline CDR1 reads GTSNPN; CDR2 reads SVGIG (reference sequence). This CDR3 is built from 13 residues. The V and J ends lost 3 bases and 4 bases respectively, with 11 bases between them. CDR3: CAWSSTGSDTQYF. The CDR3 DNA reads TGTGCCTGGAGCTCCACGGGATCAGATACGCAGTATTTT. The variable domain in full, with the rest retrieved from reference TRBV30 and TRBJ2-3, is SQTIHQWPATLVQPVGSPLSLECTVEGTSNPNLYWYRQAAGRGLQLLFYSVGIGQISSEVPQNLSASRPQDRQFILSSKKLLLSDSGFYLCAWSSTGSDTQYFGPGTRLTVL.

The chain carries TRBV6-1 and TRBJ2-3; tentatively, D is TRBD2 (7 bases). V was clipped by 6 bases and J by 6 bases, with 19 bases between them. Germline V gives CDR1 MNHNS, CDR2 SASEGT. This CDR3 region has 15 residues. For the CDR3, the DNA is TGTGCCAGCAGGGGGACCGATGGGGGGGCCGATACGCAGTATTTT. Its translation is CASRGTDGGADTQYF.

This clonotype was seen only a few times. The chain carries TRBV6-1 and TRBJ1-1; TRBD1 agrees at 8 bases. The CDR3 is 15 residues long. Germline V gives CDR1 MNHNS, CDR2 SASEGT. J was trimmed by 6 bases and V by 5 bases; bases with no gene match: 11. In DNA, the CDR3 is TGTGCCAGCAGTAGGACAGGGATAATACTGGCTGAAGCTTTCTTT. Its protein is CASSRTGIILAEAFF.

This sequence joins TRBV11-2 and TRBJ1-1; tentatively, D is TRBD1 (5 bases). With 5 bases removed from V and 9 bases from J, the gap between germline ends came to 19 bases. Germline V gene data show CDR1 as SGHAT and CDR2 as FQNNGV. There are 14 residues in the CDR3. The CDR3 DNA sequence: TGTGCCAGCAGCCTACACCGGGACTCTCTTCAAGCTTTCTTT. Encoded protein: CASSLHRDSLQAFF.

In its sample, this clonotype was seen many times. The V call is TRBV4-1, the J call TRBJ1-4; D unresolved. V was cut by 4 bases and J by 7 bases, with 13 bases left in between. Germline values: CDR1 MGHRA, CDR2 YSYEKL. The CDR3 extends over 14 amino acids. DNA of the CDR3: TGCGCCAGCAGCCCTTGGGAGCGGGGTGAAAAACTGTTTTTT. It specifies CASSPWERGEKLFF.

The V and J genes are TRBV18 and TRBJ2-2; tentative D call: TRBD1 (6 bases). CDR1 and CDR2 (germline): KGHSH, LQKENI. This CDR3 spans 17 amino acids. Between the trimmed V and J ends, which lost 0 bases and 1 base, there was a span of 12 bases. The CDR3 DNA follows: TGTGCCAGCTCACCACCGGCGGACAGTCTGAACACCGGGGAGCTGTTTTTT. Translated, it gives CASSPPADSLNTGELFF.

This clonotype was counted at least ten times. At one end the junction does not follow the germline gene, possibly because of a read error. J is TRBJ2-7 and V is TRBV27; 7 bases match TRBD1. The CDR3 contains 14 residues. Germline CDR1 is MNHEY and CDR2 is SMNVEV (reference sequence). The CDR3 protein is CASSLRTGSYEQYF. In DNA, the CDR3 is TGCGCCAGCAGCTTGCGGACAGGCTCCTACGAGCAGTACTTC.

This clonotype was seen a few times. The rearrangement joins TRBV5-4 to TRBJ2-5; perhaps TRBD2 as D (7 bases). The CDR3 is 14 amino acids. CDR1 is SGHNT and CDR2 is YYREEE in the germline V gene (reference sequence). The ends were cut back, 5 bases at V and 5 bases at J, with 16 bases in the middle. The CDR3 region has the DNA TGTGCCAGCAGTCCCGGGGGGCATGAGGAGACCCAGTACTTC. As protein: CASSPGGHEETQYF.

This clonotype was found a few times. The chain links TRBV9 to TRBJ1-2, with 7 bases matching TRBD1. Per germline, CDR1 SGDLS and CDR2 YYNGEE. The CDR3 contains 16 residues. V shed 4 bases and J 5 bases; nucleotides not matched to a gene: 14. The CDR3 coding sequence is TGTGCCAGCAGCTTTAGGCCTCAGGGGGGACTATATGGCTACACCTTC. This encodes CASSFRPQGGLYGYTF.